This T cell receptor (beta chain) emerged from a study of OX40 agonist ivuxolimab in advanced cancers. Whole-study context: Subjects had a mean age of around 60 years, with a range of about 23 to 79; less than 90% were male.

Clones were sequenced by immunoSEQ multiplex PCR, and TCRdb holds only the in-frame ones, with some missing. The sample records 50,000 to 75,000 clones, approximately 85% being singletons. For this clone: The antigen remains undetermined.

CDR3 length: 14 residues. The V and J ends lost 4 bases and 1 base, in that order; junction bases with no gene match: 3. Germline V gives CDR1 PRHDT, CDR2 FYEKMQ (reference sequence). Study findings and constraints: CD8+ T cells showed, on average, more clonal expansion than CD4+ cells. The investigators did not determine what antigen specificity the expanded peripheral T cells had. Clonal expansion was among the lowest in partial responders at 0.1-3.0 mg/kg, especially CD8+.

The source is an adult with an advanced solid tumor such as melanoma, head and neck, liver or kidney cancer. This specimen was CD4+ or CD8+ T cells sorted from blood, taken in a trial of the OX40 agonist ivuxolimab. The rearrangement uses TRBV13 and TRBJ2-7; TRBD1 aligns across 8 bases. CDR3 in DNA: TGTGCCAGCAGCTCACGGGACAGGTCCTACGAGCAGTACTTC. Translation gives CASSSRDRSYEQYF.